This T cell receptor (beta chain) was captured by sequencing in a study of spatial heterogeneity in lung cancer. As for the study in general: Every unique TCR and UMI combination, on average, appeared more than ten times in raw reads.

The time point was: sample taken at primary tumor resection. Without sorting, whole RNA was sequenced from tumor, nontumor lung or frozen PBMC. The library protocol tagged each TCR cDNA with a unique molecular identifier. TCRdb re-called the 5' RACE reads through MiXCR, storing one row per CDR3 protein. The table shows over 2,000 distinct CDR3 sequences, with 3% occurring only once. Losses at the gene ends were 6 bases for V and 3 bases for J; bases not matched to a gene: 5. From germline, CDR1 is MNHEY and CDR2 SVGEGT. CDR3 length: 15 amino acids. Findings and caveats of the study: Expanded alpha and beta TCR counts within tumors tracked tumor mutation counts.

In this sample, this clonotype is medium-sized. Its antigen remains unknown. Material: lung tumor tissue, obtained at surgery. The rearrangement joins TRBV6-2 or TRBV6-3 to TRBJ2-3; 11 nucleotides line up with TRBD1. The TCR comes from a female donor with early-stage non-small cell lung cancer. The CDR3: CASRTGQGATDTQYF. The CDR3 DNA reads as TGTGCCAGCAGAACCGGACAGGGGGCTACAGATACGCAGTATTTT.